This record looks at one TCR beta chain sequence and its context. Using RNA transcripts as the source, TCR beta CDR3 regions were amplified. A set of HTBI primers served as the primers for a first-round RT-PCR of the TCR CDR3. TCRdb ran MiXCR on the multiplex PCR reads and lists one entry per CDR3 protein. Of about 580,000 distinct CDR3 sequences in the sample, roughly 14% were seen once. These data belong to a study of T cells in Graves' hyperthyroidism and ophthalmopathy. Germline lookup yields CDR1 MNHEY and CDR2 SVGEGT. This CDR3 has 15 residues. Trimming left V 7 bases short and J 6 bases short, with 21 bases between.

The chain has TRBV6-2 or TRBV6-3 and TRBJ1-2, with D possibly TRBD1 on 6 matching bases. The TCR was taken from a woman aged 25-40 years with Graves' hyperthyroidism that later progressed to Graves' ophthalmopathy. Material for sequencing was blood. CDR3: CASNKRGGAAHGYTF. The CDR3 region has the DNA TGTGCCAGCAACAAACGGGGGGGCGCGGCCCATGGCTACACCTTC.